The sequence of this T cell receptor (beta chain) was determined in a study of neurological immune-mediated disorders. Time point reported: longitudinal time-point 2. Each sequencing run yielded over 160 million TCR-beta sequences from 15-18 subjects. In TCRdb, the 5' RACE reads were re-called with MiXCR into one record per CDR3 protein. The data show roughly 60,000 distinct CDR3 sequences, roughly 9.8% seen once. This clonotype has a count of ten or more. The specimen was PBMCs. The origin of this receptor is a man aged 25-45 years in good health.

The CDR3 nucleotides read TGCGCCAGCAGCTCGGGACTAGCGGGAACCTCGGGGACCGGGGAGCTGTTTTTT. Its translation is CASSSGLAGTSGTGELFF. The chain links TRBV5-1 to TRBJ2-2; 13 positions agree with TRBD2. After removal of 3 bases from V and 5 bases from J, the junction contained 10 bases not matched to a gene. CDR3 length: 18 residues. Looked up from germline, CDR1 is SGHRS and CDR2 is YFSETQ.